These T cell receptor beta chains were read from a single sample in a study of CD8+ T cells in alopecia areata. Sequencing was performed with immunoSEQ multiplex PCR; in TCRdb, only in-frame clones are kept and a portion is missing. The table has approximately 160,000 clones, approximately 60% seen once. Sequencing was performed on CD4+ T cells sorted from blood, taken at week 24, from a patient treated with tofacitinib. All receptors derive from a human donor with alopecia areata. CDR3s include the opening cysteine and the closing phenylalanine or tryptophan. Each record gives: CDR3 length, clone size, J gene, V gene, D gene, CDR3 protein, CDR3 DNA. A D gene is named only where the DNA matches it firmly. Clone size appears in some rows only: once, few, many, or a class for an expanded clone.

>16|NA|TRBJ2-6|TRBV29-1|NA
CSVEDQAALGANVLTF
TGCAGCGTTGAAGATCAAGCGGCCCTTGGGGCCAACGTCCTGACTTTC
>13|NA|TRBJ1-2|TRBV7-9|NA
CASTTTGLYGYTF
TGTGCCAGCACTACGACAGGCCTATATGGCTACACCTTC
>12|few|TRBJ2-3|TRBV6-6|NA
CASSFGTDTQYF
TGTGCCAGCAGCTTCGGCACAGATACGCAGTATTTT
>12|NA|TRBJ1-1|TRBV6-5|NA
CASCSRGTEAFF
TGTGCCAGCTGTTCTAGAGGCACTGAAGCTTTCTTT
>13|NA|TRBJ1-2|TRBV7-9|NA
CASSFGRDYGYTF
TGTGCCAGCAGCTTTGGCAGGGACTATGGCTACACCTTC
>8|few|TRBJ2-1|TRBV29-1|NA
CSVDIGFF
TGCAGCGTGGACATCGGGTTCTTC
>13|NA|TRBJ2-2|TRBV30|NA
CAWSQQGTGELFF
TGTGCCTGGAGTCAACAGGGCACCGGGGAGCTGTTTTTT
>15|many|TRBJ1-2|TRBV18|NA
CASSTTTGSVYGYTF
TGTGCCAGCTCAACGACGACAGGTTCGGTCTATGGCTACACCTTC
>12|NA|TRBJ2-5|TRBV30|NA
CAWRLTAATQYF
TGTGCCTGGAGGCTGACTGCGGCGACCCAGTACTTC
>14|NA|TRBJ1-2|TRBV6-5|NA
CASSYSSLSYGYTF
TGTGCCAGCAGTTACTCTTCTCTAAGCTATGGCTACACCTTC
>15|NA|TRBJ1-6|TRBV6-5|TRBD1
CASSNTGGYNSPLHF
TGTGCCAGCAGTAACACAGGGGGCTATAATTCACCCCTCCACTTT
>14|NA|TRBJ1-2|TRBV27|NA
CASRSPAGAGGYTF
TGTGCCAGCAGGTCGCCGGCGGGGGCGGGGGGCTACACCTTC
>11|NA|TRBJ1-2|TRBV20-1|NA
CSAPDNYGYTF
TGCAGTGCTCCGGACAACTATGGCTACACCTTC
>14|NA|TRBJ2-7|TRBV28|NA
CASRPTGSSYEQYF
TGTGCCAGCAGGCCCACAGGGAGCTCCTACGAGCAGTACTTC
>13|few|TRBJ2-5|TRBV29-1|NA
CSVEANREETQYF
TGCAGCGTTGAGGCTAACCGTGAAGAGACCCAGTACTTC
>13|NA|TRBJ2-5|TRBV29-1|TRBD1
CSVGQGGPETQYF
TGCAGCGTTGGACAGGGGGGCCCAGAGACCCAGTACTTC
>15|few|TRBJ2-1|TRBV29-1|TRBD2
CSVGSGASGSNEQFF
TGCAGCGTCGGTAGCGGGGCCAGTGGGAGCAATGAGCAGTTCTTC
>15|NA|TRBJ2-1|TRBV7-9|TRBD2
CASSRSSGSYNEQFF
TGTGCCAGCAGCCGTTCTAGCGGCTCCTACAATGAGCAGTTCTTC
>14|NA|TRBJ2-3|TRBV4-1|NA
CASSQVGGSDTQYF
TGCGCCAGCAGCCAAGTAGGGGGGTCAGATACGCAGTATTTT
>14|few|TRBJ2-6|TRBV6-5|NA
CASSPQGPRNVLTF
TGTGCCAGCAGCCCACAGGGCCCCCGCAACGTCCTGACTTTC
>17|NA|TRBJ2-3|TRBV5-1|TRBD2
CASSLATGGAGTDTQYF
TGCGCCAGCAGCTTGGCCACCGGGGGGGCCGGCACAGATACGCAGTATTTT
>12|NA|TRBJ2-5|TRBV29-1|TRBD1
CSTRTGGETQYF
TGCAGCACCCGGACAGGGGGAGAGACCCAGTACTTC
>11|NA|TRBJ1-5|TRBV19|NA
CASSDRRDQHF
TGTGCCAGTAGTGACAGGCGAGATCAGCATTTT
>14|NA|TRBJ2-5|TRBV5-4|NA
CASSLLPDRETQYF
TGTGCCAGCAGCTTGTTGCCGGATCGAGAGACCCAGTACTTC
>12|NA|TRBJ2-7|TRBV19|NA
CASSSQGLEQYF
TGTGCCAGTAGTAGCCAGGGACTCGAGCAGTACTTC
>13|NA|TRBJ1-5|TRBV2|NA
CASRGDSNQPQHF
TGTGCCAGCCGTGGGGATAGCAATCAGCCCCAGCATTTT
>19|NA|TRBJ2-3|TRBV23-1|NA
CASSQSKTGRARESDTQYF
TGCGCCAGCAGTCAATCCAAGACGGGTCGGGCCCGGGAGTCAGATACGCAGTATTTT
>12|NA|TRBJ2-3|TRBV10-3|NA
CAISGDPDTQYF
TGTGCCATCAGTGGGGACCCGGATACGCAGTATTTT
>13|NA|TRBJ1-2|TRBV7-6|TRBD1
CASSAGTGFGYTF
TGTGCCAGCAGCGCCGGGACAGGGTTCGGCTACACCTTC
>14|NA|TRBJ1-1|TRBV2|NA
CASSGGRANTEAFF
TGTGCCAGCAGTGGGGGCAGGGCGAACACTGAAGCTTTCTTT
>12|few|TRBJ1-2|TRBV7-2|NA
CASSLRGIATTF
TGTGCCAGCAGCTTACGTGGCATAGCGACCACCTTC
>13|few|TRBJ2-3|TRBV29-1|NA
CSVEAGHTDTQYF
TGCAGCGTTGAGGCAGGGCACACAGATACGCAGTATTTT
>14|few|TRBJ1-6|TRBV10-1|TRBD1
CASSGGQSGSPLHF
TGCGCCAGCAGTGGGGGACAGAGTGGTTCACCCCTCCACTTT
>13|NA|TRBJ1-4|TRBV14|NA
CASSQGDGRKLFF
TGTGCCAGCAGCCAAGGGGACGGCAGAAAACTGTTTTTT
>16|NA|TRBJ2-7|TRBV27|TRBD2
CASSLEAGRSSYEQYF
TGTGCCAGCAGCCTAGAAGCGGGGCGGAGCTCCTACGAGCAGTACTTC
>14|NA|TRBJ1-6|TRBV18|TRBD1
CASSHDRAVSPLHF
TGTGCCAGCTCACACGACAGGGCAGTGTCACCCCTCCACTTT
>16|few|TRBJ2-1|TRBV4-2|TRBD2
CASSQETTSGNNEQFF
TGTGCCAGCAGCCAGGAAACGACTAGCGGAAACAATGAGCAGTTCTTC
>12|NA|TRBJ2-4|TRBV29-1|NA
CSVESGGNIQYF
TGCAGCGTTGAATCCGGGGGCAACATTCAGTACTTC
>11|NA|TRBJ1-2|TRBV29-1|NA
CSVRGVGGYTF
TGCAGCGTCCGGGGGGTGGGAGGCTACACCTTC
>14|NA|TRBJ1-2|TRBV6-5|NA
CASTEAIGIYGYTF
TGTGCCAGCACCGAGGCGATAGGGATTTATGGCTACACCTTC
>14|NA|TRBJ1-6|TRBV27|NA
CASRRGTSNSPLHF
TGTGCCAGCAGACGAGGGACCTCTAATTCACCCCTCCACTTT
>13|once|TRBJ2-2|TRBV4-1|NA
CASSQDFIGELFF
TGCGCCAGCAGCCAAGATTTTATCGGGGAGCTGTTTTTT
>13|NA|TRBJ1-5|TRBV30|TRBD1
CAWGQGFGQPQHF
TGTGCCTGGGGACAGGGGTTTGGGCAGCCCCAGCATTTT